This T cell receptor beta chain stems from a study of T-cell reconstitution after alpha-beta-depleted transplantation in children. Study-wide results and limits: Some patients' high day-60 TCRbeta diversity was attributed to recipient cells surviving conditioning. Fresh T-cell production supplied most of the T-cell counts and diversity seen one year after transplant.

This clonotype has ten or more counts. As yet, its antigen is unknown. Trimming took off 4 bases at V and 8 bases at J, with 18 bases between the two ends. The CDR3 extends over 15 amino acids. In germline, CDR1 is SGDLS, CDR2 YYNGEE. Unique molecular identifiers tagged the TCRbeta library. TCRdb re-called the PCR reads through MiXCR, storing one row per CDR3 protein. Of some 300,000 distinct CDR3 sequences in the sample, about a tenth were seen once. This rearrangement joins TRBV9 to TRBJ1-4; possibly TRBD1 for D (5 bases). The source of this sequence is a boy in the first two years of life with acute myeloid leukemia, due to receive a stem cell transplant. The sample was PBMCs, taken before TCRalphabeta/CD19-depleted stem cell transplant. The CDR3 loop is CASSTRGAPREKLFF. Here the CDR3 DNA reads TGTGCCAGCAGCACCCGAGGGGCCCCGAGGGAAAAACTGTTTTTT.